This T cell receptor (beta chain) was sequenced in a study of vaccination effects on CD4 cells after COVID-19 (dated by TCRdb to between 2021 and 2023). As for the study more broadly: Across the study, the median time from the second dose to post-vaccine sampling was 72 days (range 14 to 241). A total of 10 COVID-19 convalescent patients and a handful of SARS-CoV-2-naive healthy vaccine recipients were included in the full study. SARS-CoV-2 spike-specific CD4+ TCR repertoires were compared before and after mRNA vaccination in COVID-19 convalescent patients and in infection-naive vaccine recipients. In the study, cultures from other donors were sequenced using the Oncomine TCR Beta short-read assay on an Illumina iSeq 100.

On the study overall, not on this receptor specifically: Limitations of the study were the small number of convalescent patients and the absence of early post-infection timepoints. Marked clonal contraction was observed in both infection-induced and vaccine-induced clones at late post-vaccination timepoints, consistent with waning T cell responses. Among healthy vaccine recipients, nearly all vaccine-induced clones were SARS-CoV-2 mono-reactive, and only 1 of 255 was cross-reactive with common cold coronaviruses.

Concerning this clone: Its antigen is unknown. Base quality data are lacking; no much larger clone is found one base away.

From the cysteine up to the phenylalanine, the CDR3 has a length of 15 residues. Kept here is only the CDR3 DNA, which spans 45 bases and is read in frame from base 1. CDR1 and CDR2, looked up from the germline V gene (reference sequence), are LGHDT and YNNKEL. From V the trimming removes 1 base and from J it removes 7 bases, while the gene matches leave 6 bases of the junction unaccounted for. The library was made by the immunoSEQ multiplex PCR assay. TCR beta CDR3 sequencing was performed on DNA from the cultured, isolated CD4+ T cells. As for the authors' bioinformatics: Non-productive TCR sequences were removed, reads were trimmed to the CDR3 region, and CDR3s of at least 7 amino acids were retained. The MANAFEST web app was used to identify antigen-specific clonotypes by comparing expansion in peptide wells with expansion in reference cultures. For clones to be considered positive, expansion at FDR<0.05 versus reference and all other wells, an odds ratio above 5, and a frequency above 0.1% in two replicate wells were required. A clonotype was called cross-reactive if it was significantly expanded both in SARS-CoV-2 spike wells and in at least one common cold coronavirus spike condition. CDR3 similarity was assessed by Levenshtein distance with the stringdist R package, and unrooted trees were built with ape in R 3.6.1. The table was pulled from immuneACCESS by TCRdb, which kept in-frame rearrangements only. Such tables lose some clones; where checked, under half of the loss comes from unresolved V genes, and the rest has no known cause. V and J calls and clone size are copied from that table; D and trimming were computed from the DNA. Within this sample are approximately 25,000 clones, with over 60% of them counted one time only. The ten largest clones capture roughly 6% of the sample.

The ViraFEST assay stimulated PBMC with viral peptide pools and then used TCR sequencing to identify antigen-specific CD4+ T cell clonotypes by expansion. After less than eleven days of culture, CD4+ T cells were isolated with the EasySep CD4+ T cell isolation kit. Each participant got two doses of an mRNA SARS-CoV-2 vaccine, either BNT162b2 or mRNA-1273. Negative nucleocapsid antibody results before and after vaccination confirmed that the healthy vaccine recipients had no prior SARS-CoV-2 infection. Each well held two million PBMC cultured in IMDM containing roughly 5% human AB serum, about 10 IU/ml IL-2 and gentamicin, along with 8 to 10 ug/ml peptides. Half of the culture medium was replaced with fresh IL-2-containing medium on days 3 and 7. Unless noted otherwise, every peptide stimulation condition was grown in triplicate wells. PBMC were separated from whole blood using Ficoll-Paque Plus gradient centrifugation and were then either cryopreserved at -140C or used fresh. Overlapping peptide pools spanned the spike proteins of SARS-CoV-2 and the common cold coronaviruses HCoV-NL63, HCoV-OC43 and HCoV-229E. The QIAamp micro DNA kit was used to extract genomic DNA from the cultured CD4+ T cells.

The sequencing here drew on CD4+ T cells from PBMCs cultured with SARS-CoV-2 spike peptides, taken after COVID-19 vaccination. The cell subset or site label of this sample denotes: SARS-CoV-2 spike overlapping peptide pool stimulation. The sequence links TRBV3-1 (or the pseudogene TRBV3-2) to TRBJ1-4, and 7 junction bases match TRBD1. The clonotype comes from a human donor who received a COVID-19 vaccine. Some clones in this sample may be carry-over from other donors' samples. The CDR3 sequence is CASSQGGGGGEKLFF. The nucleotides read TGTGCCAGCAGCCAAGGGGGAGGGGGCGGTGAAAAACTGTTTTTT.